This T cell receptor beta chain was sequenced in a study of TIL therapy for anti-PD-1-resistant metastatic lung cancer. Study at large: Patients then received nivolumab; progressors got lymphodepletion, TIL and IL-2.

Sequencing used immunoSEQ v3. Assay: immunoSEQ multiplex PCR; the TCRdb copy retains only in-frame clones and omits some. The sample includes more than 35,000 clones, 73% of them seen just once. The CDR3 consists of 15 residues. Germline V CDR1 and CDR2: LGHNA, YNFKEQ. The V and J ends lost 0 bases and 6 bases respectively, with 11 bases between them. Sample time point: pre-treatment sample, taken before nivolumab and TIL therapy. Stage 4 NSCLC adults joined between October 2017 and early 2020. The material was blood, obtained at baseline. The sequence came from a person between 25 and 79 years old with non-small cell lung cancer. The genes are TRBV4-2 and TRBJ2-2; D is perhaps TRBD2 (5 bases). The CDR3 DNA follows: TGTGCCAGCAGCCAAGATGGAGGAAAGGCCGGGGAGCTGTTTTTT. Residues: CASSQDGGKAGELFF.